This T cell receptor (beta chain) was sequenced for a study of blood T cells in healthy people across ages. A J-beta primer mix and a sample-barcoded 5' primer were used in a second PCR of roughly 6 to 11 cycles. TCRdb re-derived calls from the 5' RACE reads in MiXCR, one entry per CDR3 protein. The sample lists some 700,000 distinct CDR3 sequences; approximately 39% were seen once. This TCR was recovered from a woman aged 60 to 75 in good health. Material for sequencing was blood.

The CDR3 loop reads CASSPDLQRHYEQYF. The DNA of the CDR3 is TGTGCCAGCAGTCCGGACCTCCAACGACATTACGAGCAGTACTTC. The chain combines TRBV27 with TRBJ2-7; D is unclear. CDR1 and CDR2 (germline): MNHEY, SMNVEV (reference sequence). V was shortened by 5 bases and J by 4 bases, with 18 bases between the two germline ends. The CDR3 contains 15 residues.